Each of the 8 T cell receptor beta chains below was sequenced from the same sample in a study of Graves' ophthalmopathy and Graves' hyperthyroidism. From RNA, the CDR3 regions of TCR beta chains were amplified and sequenced. Investigators did first-round RT-PCR with HTBI primers, then second-round multiplex PCR. TCRdb itself ran the multiplex PCR reads through MiXCR, one entry per CDR3 protein. The table includes fewer than 250,000 distinct CDR3 sequences, 29% detected once. The sample consisted of peripheral blood. These receptors all come from a man aged 50 or older with Graves' ophthalmopathy.

This clonotype occurred many times. This rearrangement joins TRBV9 to TRBJ1-1, with a tentative D call TRBD1 (5 bases). CDR1 and CDR2 (germline): SGDLS, YYNGEE. There are 13 residues in the CDR3. V shed 4 bases and J shed 3 bases, with 10 bases lying between them. For the CDR3, the DNA is TGTGCCAGCAGCACGACAGACTACACTGAAGCTTTCTTT. Its protein is CASSTTDYTEAFF.

This clonotype has ten or more counts. The chain couples TRBV10-3 to TRBJ1-1; D remains ambiguous. The CDR3 is 12 residues long. V was shortened by 2 bases and J by 2 bases, with 3 bases between the two germline ends. CDR1 is ENHRY and CDR2 is SYGVKD in the germline V gene. The CDR3 sequence: CAISEVNTEAFF. The CDR3 DNA is TGTGCCATCAGTGAGGTTAACACTGAAGCTTTCTTT.

At least ten counts were recorded for this clonotype. V is TRBV6-2 or TRBV6-3 and J is TRBJ1-3, with D tentatively TRBD1 (5 bases). Germline lookup yields CDR1 MNHEY and CDR2 SVGEGT. Trimming cost V 3 bases and J 2 bases, with 8 bases left between them. The CDR3 extends over 14 amino acids. Written as DNA, the CDR3 is TGTGCCAGCAGTTATCCGGGACCTGGAAACACCATATATTTT. Translated, it gives CASSYPGPGNTIYF.

V and J are TRBV11-2 and TRBJ2-5; no clear D. Between the trimmed V and J ends, which lost 2 bases and 0 bases, there was a span of 16 bases. This CDR3 is built from 17 residues. Per the germline V gene, CDR1 is SGHAT and CDR2 is FQNNGV. The chain's CDR3 is CASSLIGGRRYQETQYF. In DNA, the CDR3 is TGTGCCAGCAGCTTAATCGGCGGCAGGCGGTACCAAGAGACCCAGTACTTC. The full variable domain, with the rest looked up from reference TRBV11-2 and TRBJ2-5, is EAGVAQSPRYKIIEKRQSVAFWCNPISGHATLYWYQQILGQGPKLLIQFQNNGVVDDSQLPKDRFSAERLKGVDSTLKIQPAKLEDSAVYLCASSLIGGRRYQETQYFGPGTRLLVL.

This clonotype was found many times. The gene calls are TRBV10-2 and TRBJ2-5, with a weak D call TRBD1 (6 bases). Trimming took off 3 bases at V and 6 bases at J, with 14 bases between the two ends. Germline V gene lookup returns CDR1 WSHSY and CDR2 SAAADI. The CDR3 contains 14 residues. As DNA, the CDR3 is TGCGCCAGCAGTGATGGTTCAGGGGTCAAGACCCAGTACTTC. Its protein is CASSDGSGVKTQYF.

Ten or more counts support this clonotype. The chain employs TRBV12-3 or TRBV12-4 and TRBJ2-7, with a tentative D call TRBD2 (5 bases). Trimming left V 6 bases short and J 4 bases short, with 13 bases between. The CDR3 is 13 amino acids. This CDR3 reads CASSKLRAYEQYF. In DNA form, the CDR3 reads TGTGCCAGCAGCAAATTGAGGGCTTACGAGCAGTACTTC.

This clonotype was recorded at least ten times. V usage is TRBV18 and J usage is TRBJ2-7, with 7 positions matching TRBD2. V gave up 2 bases and J gave up 4 bases; unmatched junction bases: 8. CDR1 is KGHSH and CDR2 is LQKENI in the germline V gene. CDR3 size: 15 residues. The CDR3 bases are TGTGCCAGCTCACCAGTCACGGGAGGAGTATACGAGCAGTACTTC. Translation: CASSPVTGGVYEQYF.

This clonotype was detected many times. The chain combines TRBV30 with TRBJ2-7, with D hard to call. The CDR3 covers 14 residues. Germline V gene lookup returns CDR1 GTSNPN and CDR2 SVGIG (reference sequence). With 2 bases removed from V and 0 bases from J, the gap between germline ends came to 11 bases. The CDR3 loop is CAWSPQAFSYEQYF. The CDR3 nucleotides are TGTGCCTGGAGTCCCCAGGCCTTCTCCTACGAGCAGTACTTC.